The 24 T cell receptor beta chains in this list originate from one sample, sequenced in a study of cytomegalovirus exposure and HLA in healthy donors. 60 Vbeta and 13 Jbeta primers were used in PCR. Method: immunoSEQ multiplex PCR; TCRdb's copy keeps in-frame clones and lacks some. The sample has approximately 61,000 clones, around 64% seen once. Sequences were obtained from PBMCs. These TCRs come from a woman aged 50 to 65 in good health and CMV-seronegative.

This clone appeared once. V is TRBV6-5 and J is TRBJ2-5; 7 bases agree with TRBD2. Germline loops: CDR1 MNHEY, CDR2 SVGAGI. The CDR3 contains 15 residues. Trimming took 3 bases from V and 4 from J; bases not matched to a gene: 8. CDR3 loop: CASSYHAGVVETQYF. For the CDR3, the DNA is TGTGCCAGCAGTTATCACGCGGGAGTAGTAGAGACCCAGTACTTC.

This clone has only one observation. The chain couples TRBV5-1 to TRBJ1-2, with TRBD1 matching 9 bases. The germline V gene encodes CDR1 SGHRS and CDR2 YFSETQ. The CDR3 runs 17 residues. Germline trimming cut 2 bases from V and 0 bases from J; bases unmatched to any gene: 8. CDR3 residues: CASSFGGTGIANYGYTF. In DNA, the CDR3 is TGCGCCAGCAGCTTTGGGGGGACAGGGATAGCTAACTATGGCTACACCTTC.

This clone was seen a few times. The chain couples TRBV19 to TRBJ2-1, with 7 bases aligning to TRBD2. Germline loops: CDR1 LNHDA, CDR2 SQIVND (reference sequence). J lost 6 bases, V lost 3 bases, and 8 bases had no gene match. The CDR3 is 15 amino acids. CDR3 protein: CASSIMAGEGNEQFF. For the CDR3, the DNA is TGTGCCAGTAGTATCATGGCGGGAGAAGGCAATGAGCAGTTCTTC.

The J gene is TRBJ2-7, the V gene TRBV6-5; 7 bases line up with TRBD1. With 5 bases clipped from V and 2 bases from J, the junction kept 6 bases outside the gene matches. This CDR3 region has 14 residues. Per germline, CDR1 MNHEY and CDR2 SVGAGI. CDR3 residues: CASSRGTVTYEQYF. DNA of the CDR3: TGTGCCAGCAGTCGAGGGACAGTCACCTACGAGCAGTACTTC.

This clone has just one count. The rearrangement uses TRBV6-6 and TRBJ2-1; D perhaps matches TRBD2 (6 bases). CDR1 is MNHNY and CDR2 is SVGAGI in the germline V gene (reference sequence). The V gene lost 7 bases and the J gene lost 4 bases, with 14 bases spanning the gap. The CDR3 spans 14 residues. Here the CDR3 reads CASKGRRPYNEQFF. The CDR3 bases are TGTGCCAGCAAAGGGAGGCGACCTTACAATGAGCAGTTCTTC.

The chain combines TRBV29-1 with TRBJ1-1; 9 bases match TRBD1. The ends lost 7 bases at V and 6 bases at J; junction bases unmatched: 9. CDR1 and CDR2 (germline): SQVTM, ANQGSEA. This CDR3 has 13 amino acids. The CDR3 bases are TGCAGCGGTAGCGACAGGGGGGGTGCTGAAGCTTTCTTT. Translating it yields CSGSDRGGAEAFF.

A few counts support this clone. The genes are TRBV6-1 and TRBJ2-2, with a tentative D call TRBD2 (6 bases). The CDR3 runs to 14 residues. CDR1 and CDR2 from the germline V gene are MNHNS and SASEGT. V was trimmed by 2 bases and J by 6 bases, leaving 10 bases between them. CDR3 sequence: CASSEQAGSGELFF. The CDR3, as DNA: TGTGCCAGCAGTGAACAGGCGGGATCCGGGGAGCTGTTTTTT.

The rearrangement uses TRBV30 and TRBJ1-1, with 7 positions matching TRBD1. Germline CDR1 is GTSNPN and CDR2 is SVGIG (reference sequence). This CDR3 region has 14 residues. V lost 0 bases to trimming and J lost 1 base; unmatched junction nucleotides: 2. CDR3 residues: CAWSVNRGNTEAFF. The CDR3 DNA reads as TGTGCCTGGAGTGTCAACAGGGGGAACACTGAAGCTTTCTTT.

This sequence joins TRBV30 and TRBJ2-3; D not certain. The ends were cut back, 3 bases at V and 4 bases at J, with 11 bases in the middle. Germline V gene lookup returns CDR1 GTSNPN and CDR2 SVGIG (reference sequence). The CDR3 length is 13 residues. CDR3 amino acids: CAWRSGVSDTQYF. For the CDR3, the DNA is TGTGCCTGGAGGTCCGGAGTTTCAGATACGCAGTATTTT.

The CDR3 DNA reads as TGTGCCAGCAGTGAATCTTCGGGGGGGGACATTCAGTACTTC. Protein product: CASSESSGGDIQYF. The chain couples TRBV25-1 to TRBJ2-4; 8 bases align to TRBD2. V shed 1 base, J shed 8 bases, and the junction held 4 bases outside the gene matches. The CDR3 has 14 residues. CDR1 and CDR2 from the germline V gene are MGHDK and SYGVNS.

The chain recombines TRBV7-9 with TRBJ1-1; D call uncertain. The CDR3 consists of 13 residues. Germline CDR1 is SEHNR and CDR2 is FQNEAQ (reference sequence). V lost 2 bases to trimming and J lost 1 base, with 5 bases between them. The CDR3: CASSLRRNTEAFF. The CDR3 bases are TGTGCCAGCAGCTTAAGGAGGAACACTGAAGCTTTCTTT.

The rearrangement links TRBV18 to TRBJ2-1; no firm D call. The CDR3 sequence is 14 residues long. Germline V gives CDR1 KGHSH, CDR2 LQKENI. Trimming took off 5 bases at V and 0 bases at J, with 8 bases between the two ends. The DNA of the CDR3 is TGTGCCAGCTCAGTTGTCGGCTCCTACAATGAGCAGTTCTTC. Translating gives CASSVVGSYNEQFF. Together with reference TRBV18 and TRBJ2-1, the CDR3 gives the full variable domain: NAGVMQNPRHLVRRRGQEARLRCSPMKGHSHVYWYRQLPEEGLKFMVYLQKENIIDESGMPKERFSAEFPKEGPSILRIQQVVRGDSAAYFCASSVVGSYNEQFFGPGTRLTVL.

V and J are TRBV7-2 and TRBJ2-5, with 12 bases aligning to TRBD2. The germline gives CDR1 SGHTA, CDR2 FQGNSA. The CDR3 runs to 16 residues. V shed 2 bases, J shed 2 bases, and the junction held 3 bases outside the gene matches. The CDR3: CASSLSTSGSQETQYF. Here the CDR3 DNA reads TGTGCCAGCAGCTTATCGACTAGCGGGAGTCAAGAGACCCAGTACTTC.

This clone was counted a few times. The chain is built from TRBV21-1 and TRBJ1-5; TRBD1, the D gene given by the table, was not confirmed from the DNA. TRBV21-1 is a pseudogene. The CDR3 totals 15 residues. The CDR3 protein is CATTYFQGDDQPQHF. In DNA, the CDR3 is TGTGCCACCACCTATTTTCAGGGGGACGACCAGCCCCAGCATTTT.

This chain links TRBV5-8 with TRBJ2-7; D is undetermined. The CDR3 is 15 residues long. Germline values: CDR1 SGHTS, CDR2 YDEGEE. The ends were cut back, 4 bases at V and 4 bases at J, with 18 bases in the middle. CDR3 protein: CASSRTFPGLYEQYF. The CDR3 DNA is TGTGCCAGCAGCCGAACGTTCCCCGGGTTGTACGAGCAGTACTTC.

This sequence joins TRBV7-9 and TRBJ2-7, with D tentatively TRBD1 (5 bases). Looked up from germline, CDR1 is SEHNR and CDR2 is FQNEAQ (reference sequence). The V and J ends lost 5 bases and 3 bases respectively, with 11 bases between them. CDR3 size: 13 residues. The CDR3 here is CASSLSTDYEQYF. The CDR3 region has the DNA TGTGCCAGCAGCCTTTCGACAGACTACGAGCAGTACTTC.

The chain has TRBV5-1 and TRBJ1-2, with D possibly TRBD1 on 5 matching bases. Per the germline V gene, CDR1 is SGHRS and CDR2 is YFSETQ. Trimming took 0 bases from V and 0 from J, leaving 9 bases between them. This CDR3 is built from 15 residues. For the CDR3, the DNA is TGCGCCAGCAGCTTGGGGGGCCTTTCTAACTATGGCTACACCTTC. Encoded protein: CASSLGGLSNYGYTF.

This rearrangement joins TRBV5-4 to TRBJ2-3; 15 bases match TRBD2. CDR1 and CDR2 from the germline V gene are SGHNT and YYREEE (reference sequence). With 4 bases clipped from V and 3 bases from J, the junction kept 3 bases outside the gene matches. The CDR3 sequence is 16 residues long. CDR3 nucleotides: TGTGCCAGCAGCATGGGACTAGCGGGAGGAACAGATACGCAGTATTTT. This sequence encodes CASSMGLAGGTDTQYF.

This clone qualifies as medium-sized (0.01 to 0.1%). The chain joins TRBV9 to TRBJ2-1; 9 bases align to TRBD2. Trimming cost V 3 bases and J 7 bases; bases outside gene matches: 8. Germline V gene lookup returns CDR1 SGDLS and CDR2 YYNGEE. The CDR3 is made up of 15 amino acids. CDR3 protein: CASSAREGPWNEQFF. The CDR3 nucleotides are TGTGCCAGCAGCGCGCGGGAGGGCCCTTGGAATGAGCAGTTCTTC.

This chain links TRBV5-1 with TRBJ1-1; 10 bases are a match to TRBD1. Germline V lookup: CDR1 SGHRS, CDR2 YFSETQ. Trimming took 4 bases from V and 1 from J; bases not matched to a gene: 4. The CDR3 runs to 15 residues. As DNA, the CDR3 is TGCGCCAGCAGCCTTCGGACAGGGGGGAACACTGAAGCTTTCTTT. This gives the protein CASSLRTGGNTEAFF.

The V call is TRBV9, the J call TRBJ2-5; TRBD2 is a possible D gene (6 bases). Germline loops: CDR1 SGDLS, CDR2 YYNGEE. V was clipped by 0 bases and J by 4 bases, with 19 bases between them. The CDR3 sequence is 17 residues long. CDR3 sequence (DNA): TGTGCCAGCAGCGTAGCTGGGACTCTTGGAGGAACAGAGACCCAGTACTTC. Translating it yields CASSVAGTLGGTETQYF.

This sequence joins TRBV19 and TRBJ2-7; a weak D match, TRBD1 (5 bases). The CDR3 consists of 14 residues. Trimming removed 4 bases at V and 3 bases at J, with 13 bases between. Looked up from germline, CDR1 is LNHDA and CDR2 is SQIVND (reference sequence). CDR3 DNA: TGTGCCAGTAGTAAACACAGGAACAACTACGAGCAGTACTTC. Its translation is CASSKHRNNYEQYF.

Comment on this clone: Sequence at one end of the junction differs from germline and may be a read error. The chain recombines TRBV5-1 with TRBJ1-4; D is possibly TRBD1 (6 bases). Per germline, CDR1 SGHRS and CDR2 YFSETQ. There are 14 residues in the CDR3. The CDR3 DNA follows: TGCGCCAGCAGCTTGACAGGGAGTAATCAAAAACTGTTTTTT. Protein sequence: CASSLTGSNQKLFF.

The chain is built from TRBV30 and TRBJ2-3; 10 bases match TRBD2. The V segment lost 0 bases and the J segment 2 bases; nucleotides outside the gene matches: 17. The CDR3 is made up of 20 amino acids. Germline-derived CDR1 and CDR2 are GTSNPN and SVGIG (reference sequence). CDR3 protein: CAWSVPLISGRAPYTDTQYF. DNA of the CDR3: TGTGCCTGGAGTGTACCGTTGATAAGCGGGAGGGCTCCCTACACAGATACGCAGTATTTT. The variable domain in full, with the rest retrieved from reference TRBV30 and TRBJ2-3, is SQTIHQWPATLVQPVGSPLSLECTVEGTSNPNLYWYRQAAGRGLQLLFYSVGIGQISSEVPQNLSASRPQDRQFILSSKKLLLSDSGFYLCAWSVPLISGRAPYTDTQYFGPGTRLTVL.